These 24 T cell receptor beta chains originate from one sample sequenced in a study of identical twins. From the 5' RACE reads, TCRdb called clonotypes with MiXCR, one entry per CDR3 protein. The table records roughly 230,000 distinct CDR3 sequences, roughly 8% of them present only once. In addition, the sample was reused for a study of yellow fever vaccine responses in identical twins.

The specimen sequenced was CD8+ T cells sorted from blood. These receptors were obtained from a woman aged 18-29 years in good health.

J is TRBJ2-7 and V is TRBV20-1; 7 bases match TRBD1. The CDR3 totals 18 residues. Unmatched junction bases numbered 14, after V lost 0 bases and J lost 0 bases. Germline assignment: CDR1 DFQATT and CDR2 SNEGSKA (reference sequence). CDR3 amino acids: CSAREAPGRGTSSYEQYF. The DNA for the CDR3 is TGCAGTGCTAGAGAGGCCCCCGGCAGGGGGACCAGCTCCTACGAGCAGTACTTC.

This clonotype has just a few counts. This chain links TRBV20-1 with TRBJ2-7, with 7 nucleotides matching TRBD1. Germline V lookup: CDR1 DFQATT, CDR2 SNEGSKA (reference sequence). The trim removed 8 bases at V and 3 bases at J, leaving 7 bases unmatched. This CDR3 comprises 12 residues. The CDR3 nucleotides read TGCAGTCTGGGACAGTTGAACTACGAGCAGTACTTC. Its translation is CSLGQLNYEQYF.

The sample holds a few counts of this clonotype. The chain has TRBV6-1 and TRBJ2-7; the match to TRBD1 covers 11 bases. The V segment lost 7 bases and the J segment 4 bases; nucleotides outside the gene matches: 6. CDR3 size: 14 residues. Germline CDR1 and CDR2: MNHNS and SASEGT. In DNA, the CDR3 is TGTGCCAGCACCTTCGGACAGGGGGCTTACGAGCAGTACTTC. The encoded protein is CASTFGQGAYEQYF.

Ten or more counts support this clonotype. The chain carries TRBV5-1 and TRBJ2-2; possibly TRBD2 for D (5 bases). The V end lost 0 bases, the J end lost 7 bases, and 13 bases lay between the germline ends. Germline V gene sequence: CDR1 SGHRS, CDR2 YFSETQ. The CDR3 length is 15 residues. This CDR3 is CASSLAQNEGGELFF. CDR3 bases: TGCGCCAGCAGCTTGGCCCAAAACGAGGGCGGGGAGCTGTTTTTT.

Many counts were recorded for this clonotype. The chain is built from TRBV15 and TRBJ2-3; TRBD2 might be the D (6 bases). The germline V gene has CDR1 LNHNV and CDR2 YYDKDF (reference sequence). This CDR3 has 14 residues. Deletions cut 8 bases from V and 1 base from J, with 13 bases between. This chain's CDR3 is CATFGRGGTDTQYF. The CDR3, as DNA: TGTGCCACCTTTGGGCGGGGCGGCACAGATACGCAGTATTTT.

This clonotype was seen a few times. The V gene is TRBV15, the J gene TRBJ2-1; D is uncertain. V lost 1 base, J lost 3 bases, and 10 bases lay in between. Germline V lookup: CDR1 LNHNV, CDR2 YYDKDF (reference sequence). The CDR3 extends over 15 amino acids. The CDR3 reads CATSRVQTGYNEQFF. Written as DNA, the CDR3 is TGTGCCACCAGCAGAGTACAAACGGGCTACAATGAGCAGTTCTTC.

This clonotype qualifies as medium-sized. The chain's CDR3 is CATSGQTYEQYF. CDR3 in DNA: TGTGCCACCAGCGGACAGACCTACGAGCAGTACTTC. This chain links TRBV15 with TRBJ2-7, with D perhaps TRBD1 (6 bases). The CDR3 consists of 12 residues. The germline V gene encodes CDR1 LNHNV and CDR2 YYDKDF (reference sequence). Trimming stripped 5 bases from V and 2 bases from J, with 7 bases between.

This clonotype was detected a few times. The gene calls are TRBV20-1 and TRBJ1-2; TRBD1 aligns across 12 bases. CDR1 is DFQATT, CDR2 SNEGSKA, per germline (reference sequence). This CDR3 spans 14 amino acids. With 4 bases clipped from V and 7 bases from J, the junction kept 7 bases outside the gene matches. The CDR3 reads CSATLGQGAFGYTF. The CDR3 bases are TGCAGTGCTACCCTGGGACAGGGGGCTTTTGGCTACACCTTC.

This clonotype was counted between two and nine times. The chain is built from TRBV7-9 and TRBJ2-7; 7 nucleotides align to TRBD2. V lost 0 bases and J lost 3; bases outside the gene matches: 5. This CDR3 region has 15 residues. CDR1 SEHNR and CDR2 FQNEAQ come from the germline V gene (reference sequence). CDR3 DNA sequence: TGTGCCAGCAGCTTAGCGGGAGGGCCTCTCTACGAGCAGTACTTC. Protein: CASSLAGGPLYEQYF.

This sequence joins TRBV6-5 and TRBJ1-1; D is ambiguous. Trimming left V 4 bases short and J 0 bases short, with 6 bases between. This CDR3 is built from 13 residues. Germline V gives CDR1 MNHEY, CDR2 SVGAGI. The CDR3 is CASSSNMNTEAFF. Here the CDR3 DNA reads TGTGCCAGCAGTTCTAATATGAACACTGAAGCTTTCTTT.

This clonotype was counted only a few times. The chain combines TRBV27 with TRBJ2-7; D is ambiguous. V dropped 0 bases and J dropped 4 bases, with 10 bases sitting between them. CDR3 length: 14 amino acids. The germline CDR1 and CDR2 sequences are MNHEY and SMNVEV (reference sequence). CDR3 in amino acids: CASSLSVGPYEQYF. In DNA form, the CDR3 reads TGTGCCAGCAGTTTATCGGTGGGTCCTTACGAGCAGTACTTC.

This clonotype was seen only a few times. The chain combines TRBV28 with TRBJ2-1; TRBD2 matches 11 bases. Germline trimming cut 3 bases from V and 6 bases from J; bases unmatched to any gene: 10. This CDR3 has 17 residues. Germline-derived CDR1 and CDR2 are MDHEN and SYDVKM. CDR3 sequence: CASSFPTSGSVGNEQFF. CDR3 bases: TGTGCCAGCAGTTTCCCTACTAGCGGGAGTGTTGGCAATGAGCAGTTCTTC.

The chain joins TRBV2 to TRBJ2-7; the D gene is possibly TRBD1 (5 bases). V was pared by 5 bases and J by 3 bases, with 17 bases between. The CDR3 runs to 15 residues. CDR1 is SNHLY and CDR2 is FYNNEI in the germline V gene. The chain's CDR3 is CASSYPDTRFYEQYF. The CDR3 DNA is TGTGCCAGCAGTTACCCGGACACCCGCTTCTACGAGCAGTACTTC.

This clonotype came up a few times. The CDR3 region has the DNA TGTGCCAGCAGCTTATTGGCAGACCCGGGGGAGCTGTTTTTT. Protein: CASSLLADPGELFF. The chain has TRBV7-9 and TRBJ2-2; D gene ambiguous. The CDR3 sequence is 14 residues long. Germline V gene lookup returns CDR1 SEHNR and CDR2 FQNEAQ (reference sequence). The ends were cut back, 2 bases at V and 8 bases at J, with 12 bases in the middle.

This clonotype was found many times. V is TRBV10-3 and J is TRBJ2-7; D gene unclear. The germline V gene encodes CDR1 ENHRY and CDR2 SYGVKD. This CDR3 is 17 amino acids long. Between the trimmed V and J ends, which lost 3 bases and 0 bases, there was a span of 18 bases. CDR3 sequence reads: CAISDPGVGQSSYEQYF. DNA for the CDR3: TGTGCCATCAGTGACCCAGGCGTTGGGCAGAGCTCCTACGAGCAGTACTTC.

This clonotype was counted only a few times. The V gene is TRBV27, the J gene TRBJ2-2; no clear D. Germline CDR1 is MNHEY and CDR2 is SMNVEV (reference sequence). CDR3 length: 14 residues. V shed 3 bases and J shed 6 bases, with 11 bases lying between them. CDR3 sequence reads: CASSFSTFPGELFF. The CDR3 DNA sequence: TGTGCCAGCAGTTTCAGTACCTTCCCCGGGGAGCTGTTTTTT.

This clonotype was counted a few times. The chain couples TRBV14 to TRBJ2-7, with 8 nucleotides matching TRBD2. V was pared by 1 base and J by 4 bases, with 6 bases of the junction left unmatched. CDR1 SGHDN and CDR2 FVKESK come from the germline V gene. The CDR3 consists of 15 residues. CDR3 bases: TGTGCCAGCAGCCAAGCGGGGGGGGGATCGTACGAGCAGTACTTC. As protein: CASSQAGGGSYEQYF.

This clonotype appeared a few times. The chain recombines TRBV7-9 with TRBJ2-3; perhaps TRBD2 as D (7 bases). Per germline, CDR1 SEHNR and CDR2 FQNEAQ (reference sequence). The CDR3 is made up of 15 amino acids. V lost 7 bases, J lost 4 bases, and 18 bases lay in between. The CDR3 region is CASTLGGTTADTQYF. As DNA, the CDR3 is TGTGCCAGCACTCTAGGGGGGACTACCGCAGATACGCAGTATTTT.

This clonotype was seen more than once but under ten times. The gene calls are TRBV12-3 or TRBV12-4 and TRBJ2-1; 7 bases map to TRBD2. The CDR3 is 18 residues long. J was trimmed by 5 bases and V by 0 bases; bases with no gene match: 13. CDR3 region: CASSLAGGLRPEHNEQFF. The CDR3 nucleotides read TGTGCCAGCAGTTTAGCGGGAGGGCTAAGGCCGGAGCACAATGAGCAGTTCTTC.

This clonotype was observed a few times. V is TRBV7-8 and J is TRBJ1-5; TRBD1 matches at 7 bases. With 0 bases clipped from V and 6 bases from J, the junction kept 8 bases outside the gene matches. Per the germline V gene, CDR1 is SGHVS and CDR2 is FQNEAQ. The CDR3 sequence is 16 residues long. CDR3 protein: CASSLAPTGQSQPQHF. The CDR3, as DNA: TGTGCCAGCAGCTTAGCGCCGACAGGGCAGAGTCAGCCCCAGCATTTT.

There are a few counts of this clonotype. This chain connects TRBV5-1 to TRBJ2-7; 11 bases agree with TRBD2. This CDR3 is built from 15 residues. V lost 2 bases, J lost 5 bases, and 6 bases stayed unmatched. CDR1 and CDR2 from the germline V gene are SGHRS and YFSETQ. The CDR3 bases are TGCGCCAGCAGCTTTCTAGCGGGGGGACTTGACGAGCAGTACTTC. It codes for CASSFLAGGLDEQYF.

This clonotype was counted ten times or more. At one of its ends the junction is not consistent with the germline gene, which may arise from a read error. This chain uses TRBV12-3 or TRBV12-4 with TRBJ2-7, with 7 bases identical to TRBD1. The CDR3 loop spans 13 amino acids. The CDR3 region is CASSPGTAYEQYF. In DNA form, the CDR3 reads TGCGCCAGCAGCCCCGGGACAGCCTACGAGCAGTACTTC.

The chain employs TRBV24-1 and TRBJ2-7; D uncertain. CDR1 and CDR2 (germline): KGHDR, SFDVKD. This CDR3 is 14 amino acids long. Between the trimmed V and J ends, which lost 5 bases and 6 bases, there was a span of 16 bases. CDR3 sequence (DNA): TGTGCCACCAGTGGTCCCCTTTCAGGCTCCGAGCAGTACTTC. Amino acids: CATSGPLSGSEQYF.

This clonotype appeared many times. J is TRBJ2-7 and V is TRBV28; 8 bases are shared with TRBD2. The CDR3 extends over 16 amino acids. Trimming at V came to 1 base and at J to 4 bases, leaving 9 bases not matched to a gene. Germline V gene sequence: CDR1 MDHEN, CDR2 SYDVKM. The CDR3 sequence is CASSLLIAGSGYEQYF. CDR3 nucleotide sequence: TGTGCCAGCAGTTTATTGATAGCGGGGTCCGGTTACGAGCAGTACTTC. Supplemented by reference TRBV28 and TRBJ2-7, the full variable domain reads DVKVTQSSRYLVKRTGEKVFLECVQDMDHENMFWYRQDPGLGLRLIYFSYDVKMKEKGDIPEGYSVSREKKERFSLILESASTNQTSMYLCASSLLIAGSGYEQYFGPGTRLTVT.